The sequence of this T cell receptor (beta chain) was determined in a study of cytomegalovirus exposure and HLA in healthy donors listed by TCRdb under 2017. In terms of the full investigation: According to an earlier analysis of 587 of the donors, 200 million or so T cells yielded over 90 million unique TCR beta sequences and 276 Gb of sequence data. Roughly 320 gigabases of sequencing data and 75 million to 85 million unique TCR sequences made up an early release that covered 500 to 650 HLA-typed donors. Among a few hundred genotyped donors of the cohort, an average of approximately 240,000 unique TCR beta nucleotide sequences were sequenced per donor, around 20% of them non-productive. The T cell repertoires of 700 or so subjects were profiled by immunosequencing and related to cytomegalovirus serostatus. The study aimed to test whether cataloging public T cell receptors could reveal signatures of past pathogen exposure. Donor age, sex, ethnicity and CMV serostatus were compiled alongside the repertoire data. In addition to the first cohort of 666 subjects, a separate validation cohort of 120 different subjects was used. A later analysis re-examined previously published TCR beta repertoires from over 500 donors and added high-resolution HLA genotyping to investigate patterns of TCR occurrence. A later genetic analysis used genome-wide SNP genotypes for about three fifths of the roughly 700 donors, treating that subset as a discovery cohort. Every discovery cohort repertoire had been produced on one sequencing platform. Because of strong linkage in the cohort, four or five DR-DQ haplotypes were treated as single units for association and clustering. The later analysis used no new phenotypic data to find candidate immune exposures, relying instead on TCR beta sequences and their occurrence across donors. Class I and class II HLA loci were covered by the typing at four-digit resolution. To predict cytomegalovirus infection status, the study brought together high-throughput TCR immunosequencing, statistical association of individual TCRs with disease status, and machine learning. An earlier analysis of nearly 600 of the donors applied high-throughput TCR beta sequencing to assess whether each TCR beta V gene segment acted as functional or pseudogenic. The number of donors typed differed by locus, with about 629-640 for A, B, C, DRB1 and DQB1, 522 for DQA1, 600 to 610 for DPA1, and around 430 for DPB1. The genetic ancestry cluster associated with self-reported Caucasian donors included about 84% of the 350 to 500 genotyped donors. Here is what the overall study found, with its caveats: Presence/absence analyses assumed roughly uniform sequencing depth across donors, an assumption that may not hold. HLA typing was unavailable for some donors at each locus, so association tests used only the typed subset. A later genetic analysis associated a missense DCLRE1C variant with V-gene and J-gene trimming of TCR beta chains, and an independent cohort replicated the association. While some public TCRs were present in many individuals, most TCR sequences turned up only very rarely across donors. Strong co-occurrence of HLA alleles, especially DR and DQ, made assigning TCR associations to individual alleles difficult. The authors suggested that the approach could potentially be generalized to other disease states and immunological phenotypes. Because counts were too low, some 17 rarely observed V segments, including chromosome 9 orphons, were left out of the earlier analysis of 500 to 750 of the donors. The sequencing pipeline was judged likely to have produced a cluster of highly shared sequence variants as a technical artifact. Linkage disequilibrium might explain the correlated functional status among segregating V segments, but an unknown experimental factor could not be ruled out. The classifier was reported to diagnose cytomegalovirus status with high specificity and sensitivity in both the original cohort and the validation cohort. Immune exposure information for the cohort was limited to CMV serostatus. Some IMGT-functional V segments, including TRBV6-2 and TRBV6-3, could not be told apart with the 87-base-pair reads, so those segments were excluded. Three of the identified cytomegalovirus-associated TCR beta chains were confirmed in vitro to be specific for cytomegalovirus antigens. In an earlier analysis of 587 of the donors, most TCR beta V segments appeared in productive rearrangements about 90% or about 30% of the time, broadly matching IMGT annotations. In the study, 150 to 200 TCR beta chains were listed as associated with cytomegalovirus. In a later analysis, several top co-occurrence clusters were reported to appear linked to parvovirus B19, influenza, CMV and Epstein-Barr virus. In a later analysis, HLA-associated TCR beta chains showed more clonal expansion and lower generation probabilities than non-associated chains that were equally common. Compared with the roughly 700-donor mean, donors in an Asian-associated ancestry cluster had fewer N-insertions in productive TCRs, according to a later genetic analysis. In a later analysis, the rate of TCR association differed among HLA loci, with DRB1 alleles having the most associated TCRs and HLA-C alleles having the fewest. According to a later analysis, most CMV-associated TCR beta chains appeared to be HLA-restricted, and the HLA associations seemed to be driven largely by CMV exposure. A further reported finding was that TCR beta sequences accurately predicted the HLA-A and HLA-B alleles for most subjects in the first cohort. A later analysis associated about 17,000 TCR beta sequences with specific HLA alleles at a false discovery rate of 0.05. The cohort was sequenced for TCR beta chains only, and without alpha or paired-chain data the features that could be detected were limited.

The cohort comprised some 680 healthy bone marrow donors. All cohort members were sampled while nominally healthy, although unrecorded immune exposures were likely present. The donor tested CMV seronegative, placing the donor among the approximately 360 seronegative members of the cohort. A peripheral blood sample was collected from each donor, and TCR beta sequencing was performed on peripheral blood mononuclear cells. The Qiagen DNeasy Blood Extraction Kit was used to extract genomic DNA from the blood cell samples. With respect to this clone: Its specific antigen is unknown. Base-call qualities are not available, and no considerably larger clone is one nucleotide away.

The CDR3 measures 17 amino acids from cysteine to phenylalanine. Left in the record is the CDR3 DNA by itself, 51 bases read in frame from the first base. Here V drops 0 bases and J drops 2 bases, and the junction holds 9 bases not matched to any gene. Reading the germline V gene gives CDR1 SGHAT and CDR2 FQNNGV. Libraries came from the immunoSEQ multiplex PCR assay. For the multiplex PCR, a mixture combining 60 forward primers for TCR Vbeta segments and 13 reverse primers for TCR Jbeta segments was used. The CDR3 region of rearranged TCR beta genes was amplified from genomic DNA with a multiplex PCR assay. The Illumina HiSeq System was used to sequence the amplified TCR beta libraries as 87-base-pair reads. In the source study's methods: A later analysis counted about 76 million unique TCR beta chains across the 550 to 750 repertoires, and around 9.9 million of these chains were shared by at least two donors. Raw reads were error-corrected and collapsed into unique sequences with a nearest-neighbor algorithm that merged closely related sequences to remove PCR and sequencing errors. Alignment of CDR3 sequences to IMGT reference sequences was used to assign V, D and J gene segments. For a sequence to be retained, a match of at least six nucleotides to both a V gene segment and a J gene segment was required. Rearrangements were called productive when the CDR3 lacked stop codons and stayed in frame with V and J; all others were non-productive. CDR3 was defined according to IMGT convention as the region running from the second conserved V-encoded cysteine to the conserved J-encoded phenylalanine. The earlier analysis of about 620 of the donors excluded sequences that lacked an unambiguous match to a single V gene segment. In an earlier analysis of roughly 600 of the donors, a V segment was called functional when productive rearrangements were above 56.7%, and segregating when the standard deviation between donors exceeded 5%. To diagnose cytomegalovirus status from the catalog of TCR beta chain sequences, a statistical classification framework was built. In a later analysis, V and J genes were assigned by comparing TCR nucleotide sequences against IMGT/GENE-DB human TR gene sequences. A later analysis assigned CDR3 sequences and most-parsimonious VDJ recombination scenarios with the TCRdist pipeline. In a later analysis, each TCR beta chain was defined by its CDR3 amino acid sequence together with its V-gene family, and reads lacking a unique V-gene family were excluded. As a way to deal with suspected cross-contamination and a sequencing artifact, a later analysis dropped 500 to 700 nucleotide sequences that were highly shared and had low generation probability. For each public chain, a later analysis derived a clonal expansion index from normalized ranks of inferred template counts within each repertoire. In a later analysis, generation probabilities were computed using a VDJ recombination model fitted to out-of-frame rearrangements, and the results were checked against IGoR. Hypergeometric tests were used in a later analysis to score TCR-TCR, TCR-HLA and TCR-CMV co-occurrence, with a repertoire-size bias correction applied to the TCR pairs. A later analysis estimated false discovery rates by permuting HLA or CMV assignments 20 times. In a later analysis, co-occurring TCRs were grouped using DBSCAN, with TCRdist sequence similarity added in when clustering inside HLA-allele-positive subsets. For co-occurrence clustering, repertoires with fewer than 30,000 or more than 120,000 public chains were excluded, along with four or five repertoires with anomalous nucleotide sharing. This immuneACCESS table, as held by TCRdb, lists in-frame sequences with V and J called but not all clones. Of the missing ones, under half trace to an unresolved V gene in checked studies; the others have no known cause. The DNA was the basis for D and trimming; V, J and clone size are from that table. This sample gives fewer than 250,000 clones in total; over 60% of them show up just once. The ten most abundant clones make up around 1.8% of the sample.

This chain joins TRBV11-2 to TRBJ2-5, and TRBD2 aligns with 7 junction nucleotides. This clonotype originated in a man between 18 and 29 years old in good health and CMV-seronegative. The sequencing input was PBMCs. The DNA sequence is TGTGCCAGCAGCTTAGATGGGCTAGCGGAAAATCAAGAGACCCAGTACTTC. It encodes CASSLDGLAENQETQYF.